Listed here are 2 T cell receptor beta chains from one sample, sequenced in a study of blood T cell repertoires in COVID-19. TCRdb's copy holds only in-frame clones and misses some; the assay was immunoSEQ multiplex PCR. The sample has about 140,000 clones, less than 90% seen once; the top ten hold approximately 9%. Sequenced input: peripheral blood. These receptors were taken from a man aged 30-40 years with COVID-19, enrolled during active disease.

This sequence joins TRBV2 and TRBJ2-3, with a tentative D call TRBD1 (6 bases). V shed 6 bases and J shed 6 bases, with 19 bases lying between them. Germline V gene lookup returns CDR1 SNHLY and CDR2 FYNNEI. This CDR3 region has 15 residues. The CDR3, as DNA: TGTGCCAGCAGGAACCGGGACACTCGGGGTGATACGCAGTATTTT. It translates to CASRNRDTRGDTQYF.

This rearrangement joins TRBV18 to TRBJ1-2; tentative D call: TRBD1 (5 bases). V was cut by 6 bases and J by 4 bases, with 15 bases left in between. Germline V gene lookup returns CDR1 KGHSH and CDR2 LQKENI. The CDR3 extends over 14 amino acids. The CDR3 DNA sequence: TGTGCCAGCTCCGAACAAGGACACTCCTATGGCTACACCTTC. This codes for CASSEQGHSYGYTF.